This T cell receptor (beta chain) was obtained from a study of T cells expressing NK-cell markers. At the level of the study: According to the study, TCR beta repertoires originated from sorted CD3+CD56+NKG2C+, CD3+CD56+NKG2C- and CD3+CD56-NKG2C+ T cells. Study-wide findings and caveats: Several donors' CD3+CD56-NKG2C+ cells were dominated by the same clonotypes. In more than 5 donors, dominant CD3+CD56+NKG2C+ clones formed 1.0-7.0% of CD8+ cells.

In the case of this clonotype: What it recognizes is unknown.

CDR3 length: 15 amino acids. CDR1 SGDLS and CDR2 YYNGEE come from the germline V gene. Beta-chain TCR cDNA was generated via 5'RACE template switching with UMIs. Each CDR3 protein gets one entry in TCRdb, which reprocessed the 5' RACE reads and gives no DNA. The sample table includes over 150,000 distinct CDR3 sequences. The sample was blood T cells: a sorted CD56 or NKG2C T cell subset, CD4+ or CD8+ T cells, or bulk PBMC T cells (not recorded which). This TCR derives from a woman aged 50 to 60 in good health. The rearrangement joins TRBV9 to TRBJ2-7; without DNA, the TCRdb call of TRBD1 cannot be checked. This chain's CDR3 is CASSVEFGQAYEQYF. Together with reference TRBV9 and TRBJ2-7, the CDR3 gives the full variable domain: DSGVTQTPKHLITATGQRVTLRCSPRSGDLSVYWYQQSLDQGLQFLIQYYNGEERAKGNILERFSAQQFPDLHSELNLSSLELGDSALYFCASSVEFGQAYEQYFGPGTRLTVT.